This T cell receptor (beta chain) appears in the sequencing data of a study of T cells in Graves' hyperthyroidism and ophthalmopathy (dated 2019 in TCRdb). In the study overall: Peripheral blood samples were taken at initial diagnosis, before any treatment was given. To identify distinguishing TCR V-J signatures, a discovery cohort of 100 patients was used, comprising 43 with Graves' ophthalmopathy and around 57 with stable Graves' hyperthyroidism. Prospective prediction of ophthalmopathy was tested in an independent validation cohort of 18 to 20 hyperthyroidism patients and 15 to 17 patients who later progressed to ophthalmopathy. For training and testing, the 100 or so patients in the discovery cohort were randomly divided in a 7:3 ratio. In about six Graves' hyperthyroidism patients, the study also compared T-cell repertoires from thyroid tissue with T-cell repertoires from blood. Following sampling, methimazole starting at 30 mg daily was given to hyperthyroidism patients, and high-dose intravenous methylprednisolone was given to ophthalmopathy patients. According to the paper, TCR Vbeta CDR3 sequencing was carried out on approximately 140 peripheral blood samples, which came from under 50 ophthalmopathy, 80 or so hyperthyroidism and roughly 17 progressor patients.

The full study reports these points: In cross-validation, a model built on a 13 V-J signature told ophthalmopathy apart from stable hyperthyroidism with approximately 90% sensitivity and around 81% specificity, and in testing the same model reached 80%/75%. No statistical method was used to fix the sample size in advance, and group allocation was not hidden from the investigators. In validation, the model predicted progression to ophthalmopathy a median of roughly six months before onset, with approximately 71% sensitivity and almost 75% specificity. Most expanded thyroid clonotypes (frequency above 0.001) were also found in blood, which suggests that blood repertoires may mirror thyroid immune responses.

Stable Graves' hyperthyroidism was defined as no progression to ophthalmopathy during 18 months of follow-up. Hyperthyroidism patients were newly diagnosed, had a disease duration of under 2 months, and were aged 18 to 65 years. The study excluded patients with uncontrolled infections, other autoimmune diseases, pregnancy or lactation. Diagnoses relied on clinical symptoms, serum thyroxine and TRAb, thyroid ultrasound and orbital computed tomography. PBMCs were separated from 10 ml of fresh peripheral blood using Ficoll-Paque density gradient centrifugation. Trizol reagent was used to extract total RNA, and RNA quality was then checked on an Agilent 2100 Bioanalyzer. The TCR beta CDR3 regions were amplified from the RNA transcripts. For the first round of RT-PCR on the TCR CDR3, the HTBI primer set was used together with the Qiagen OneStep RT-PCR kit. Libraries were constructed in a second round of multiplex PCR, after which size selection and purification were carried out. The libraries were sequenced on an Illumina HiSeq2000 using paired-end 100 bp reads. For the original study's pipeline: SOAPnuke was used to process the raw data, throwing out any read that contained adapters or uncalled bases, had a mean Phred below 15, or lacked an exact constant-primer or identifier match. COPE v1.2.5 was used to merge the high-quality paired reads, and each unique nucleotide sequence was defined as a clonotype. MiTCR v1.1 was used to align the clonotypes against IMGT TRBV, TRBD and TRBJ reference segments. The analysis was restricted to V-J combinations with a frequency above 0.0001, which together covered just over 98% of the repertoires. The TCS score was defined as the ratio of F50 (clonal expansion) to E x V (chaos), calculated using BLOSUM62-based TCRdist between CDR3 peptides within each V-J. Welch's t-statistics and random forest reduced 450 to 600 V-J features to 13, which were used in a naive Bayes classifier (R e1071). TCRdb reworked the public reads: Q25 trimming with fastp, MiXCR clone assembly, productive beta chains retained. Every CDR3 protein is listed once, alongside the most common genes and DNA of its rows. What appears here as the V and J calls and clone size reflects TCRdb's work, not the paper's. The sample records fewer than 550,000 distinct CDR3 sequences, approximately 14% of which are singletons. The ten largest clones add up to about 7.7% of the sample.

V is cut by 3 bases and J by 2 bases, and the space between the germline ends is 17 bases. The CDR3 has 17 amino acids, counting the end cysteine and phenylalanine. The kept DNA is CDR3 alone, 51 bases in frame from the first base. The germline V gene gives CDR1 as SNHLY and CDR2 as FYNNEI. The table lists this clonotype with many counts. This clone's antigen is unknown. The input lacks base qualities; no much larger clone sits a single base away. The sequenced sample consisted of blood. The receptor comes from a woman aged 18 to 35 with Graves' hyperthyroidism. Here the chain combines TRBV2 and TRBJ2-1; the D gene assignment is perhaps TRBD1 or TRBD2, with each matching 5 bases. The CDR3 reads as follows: CASSERGGGPPYNEQFF. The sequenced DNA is TGTGCCAGCAGTGAGAGGGGTGGAGGACCCCCCTACAATGAGCAGTTCTTC.